What follows are 24 T cell receptor beta chains derived from one specimen sequenced in a study of cytomegalovirus exposure and HLA in healthy donors. The primer mix had 60 Vbeta and 13 Jbeta primers. This table comes from immunoSEQ multiplex PCR, and its TCRdb copy is limited to in-frame clones, with some not included. The sample holds over 150,000 clones, around 81% seen once. What was sequenced was PBMCs. Receptors were obtained from a woman aged 50 to 60 in good health and CMV-seronegative.

The chain is built from TRBV7-8 and TRBJ2-1; D is perhaps TRBD2 (5 bases). Germline-derived CDR1 and CDR2 are SGHVS and FQNEAQ. The CDR3 loop spans 15 amino acids. With 1 base removed from V and 0 bases from J, the gap between germline ends came to 7 bases. CDR3 loop: CASSLDGISYNEQFF. Written as DNA, the CDR3 is TGTGCCAGCAGCTTAGACGGGATCTCCTACAATGAGCAGTTCTTC.

V usage is TRBV15 and J usage is TRBJ2-2; 8 bases fit TRBD2. The germline V gene has CDR1 LNHNV and CDR2 YYDKDF (reference sequence). J gave up 7 bases and V 0 bases, and 4 bases lay outside the gene matches. The CDR3 has 15 amino acids. CDR3 sequence (DNA): TGTGCCACCAGCAGAGAGCCAGCGGGGGACGGGGAGCTGTTTTTT. As protein: CATSREPAGDGELFF.

The genes are TRBV7-2 and TRBJ2-2, with TRBD2 matching 9 bases. The CDR3 extends over 16 amino acids. V lost 4 bases, J lost 2 bases, and 5 bases stayed unmatched. The germline V gene has CDR1 SGHTA and CDR2 FQGNSA. The CDR3 reads CASSSVAGVNTGELFF. The CDR3 bases are TGTGCCAGCAGCTCGGTAGCGGGAGTAAACACCGGGGAGCTGTTTTTT.

The J gene is TRBJ1-5, the V gene TRBV7-2; 7 nucleotides match TRBD1. Germline V CDR1 and CDR2: SGHTA, FQGNSA. The trim removed 2 bases at V and 3 bases at J, leaving 4 bases unmatched. The CDR3 is made up of 15 amino acids. The CDR3 here is CASSLNRGDNQPQHF. The DNA for the CDR3 is TGTGCCAGCAGCTTAAACAGGGGTGACAATCAGCCCCAGCATTTT.

This chain uses TRBV7-9 with TRBJ1-1, with TRBD1 identical over 7 bases. V lost 1 base to trimming and J lost 1 base; unmatched junction nucleotides: 3. Germline CDR1 SEHNR, CDR2 FQNEAQ (reference sequence). This CDR3 has 15 residues. The CDR3 is CASSLVTGTNTEAFF. The CDR3 DNA sequence: TGTGCCAGCAGCTTAGTGACAGGGACGAACACTGAAGCTTTCTTT.

The chain employs TRBV5-1 and TRBJ2-1; TRBD2 agrees at 9 bases. Losses at the gene ends were 4 bases for V and 1 base for J; bases not matched to a gene: 3. The CDR3 totals 15 residues. Germline-derived CDR1 and CDR2 are SGHRS and YFSETQ. CDR3 sequence reads: CASSVSGSSYNEQFF. Written as DNA, the CDR3 is TGCGCCAGCAGCGTTAGCGGGAGTTCCTACAATGAGCAGTTCTTC.

The V call is TRBV6-1, the J call TRBJ2-6; a possible D gene is TRBD2 (5 bases). The CDR3 totals 13 residues. V lost 11 bases and J lost 0, with 8 bases in between. The germline CDR1 and CDR2 sequences are MNHNS and SASEGT. The CDR3 here is CAGESSGANVLTF. The CDR3 DNA follows: TGTGCCGGGGAGAGCTCTGGGGCCAACGTCCTGACTTTC.

The chain couples TRBV19 to TRBJ1-4, with 9 nucleotides matching TRBD1. The CDR3 totals 14 residues. V lost 5 bases, J lost 6 bases, and 4 bases stayed unmatched. Germline CDR1 is LNHDA and CDR2 is SQIVND (reference sequence). CDR3 nucleotides: TGTGCCAGTAGTTCGACAGGGGGTGATGAAAAACTGTTTTTT. Translated: CASSSTGGDEKLFF.

The chain has TRBV28 and TRBJ2-7, with TRBD2 matching over 14 bases. V lost 4 bases and J lost 5; bases outside the gene matches: 10. This CDR3 is built from 17 residues. Germline CDR1 reads MDHEN; CDR2 reads SYDVKM. This CDR3 reads CASSSPAGTSGSNEQYF. The CDR3 bases are TGTGCCAGCAGTTCCCCCGCCGGGACTAGCGGGAGTAACGAGCAGTACTTC.

V and J are TRBV5-8 and TRBJ2-5; TRBD2 might be the D (6 bases). The CDR3 runs to 14 residues. CDR1 and CDR2 from the germline V gene are SGHTS and YDEGEE. V dropped 0 bases and J dropped 9 bases, with 15 bases sitting between them. CDR3 loop: CASSLETGVVAQYF. The CDR3 coding sequence is TGTGCCAGCAGCTTGGAAACGGGGGTGGTGGCCCAGTACTTC.

This clone is a singleton in its sample. The chain carries TRBV7-9 and TRBJ1-1; D possibly corresponds to TRBD1 (5 bases). CDR1 and CDR2 (germline): SEHNR, FQNEAQ (reference sequence). The V and J ends lost 10 bases and 5 bases respectively, with 17 bases between them. This CDR3 contains 13 residues. Here the CDR3 DNA reads TGTGCCACGGGAAGGGGCGGAGGGACTGAAGCTTTCTTT. It codes for CATGRGGGTEAFF.

V is TRBV30 and J is TRBJ2-5, with no clear D. The germline V and J ends were trimmed by 0 bases and 4 bases, with 9 bases remaining between them. The CDR3 sequence is 13 residues long. The germline CDR1 and CDR2 sequences are GTSNPN and SVGIG (reference sequence). The CDR3 region is CAWSVRLVETQYF. Written as DNA, the CDR3 is TGTGCCTGGAGTGTACGGCTAGTAGAGACCCAGTACTTC.

The chain combines TRBV4-3 with TRBJ2-3; D may be TRBD2 (5 bases). The V and J ends lost 0 bases and 2 bases respectively, with 18 bases between them. The germline CDR1 and CDR2 sequences are LGHNA and YSLEER. CDR3 length equals 18 residues. The DNA for the CDR3 is TGCGCCAGCAGCCAAGACAGGTCCAGCGGCACAGTCACAGATACGCAGTATTTT. Translating gives CASSQDRSSGTVTDTQYF.

The chain employs TRBV5-1 and TRBJ2-7; TRBD1 matches 8 bases. The V segment lost 4 bases and the J segment 6 bases; nucleotides outside the gene matches: 12. This CDR3 is built from 15 residues. The germline gives CDR1 SGHRS, CDR2 YFSETQ. As DNA, the CDR3 is TGCGCCAGCAGCCTCGGGACAGGTTCGGGCTCCGAGCAGTACTTC. Translation: CASSLGTGSGSEQYF.

The chain joins TRBV9 to TRBJ1-1; 7 bases fit TRBD1. Germline V lookup: CDR1 SGDLS, CDR2 YYNGEE. The CDR3 extends over 14 amino acids. V shed 4 bases and J 4 bases; nucleotides not matched to a gene: 7. The CDR3 spells CASSSMYRGTEAFF. CDR3 in DNA: TGTGCCAGCAGCTCAATGTACAGGGGCACTGAAGCTTTCTTT.

The chain recombines TRBV5-1 with TRBJ2-3; perhaps TRBD2 as D (6 bases). This CDR3 is built from 15 residues. V lost 5 bases and J 2 bases, leaving 15 bases between the germline ends. The germline V gene encodes CDR1 SGHRS and CDR2 YFSETQ. The CDR3 here is CASRRDSRPTDTQYF. CDR3 DNA sequence: TGCGCCAGCAGACGGGACTCTCGCCCCACAGATACGCAGTATTTT.

CDR3 loop: CASSFGTANTGELFF. The CDR3, as DNA: TGCGCCAGCAGCTTCGGGACAGCGAACACCGGGGAGCTGTTTTTT. This chain joins TRBV5-1 and TRBJ2-2; TRBD1 agrees at 7 bases. With 2 bases clipped from V and 0 bases from J, the junction kept 1 base outside the gene matches. The CDR3 runs to 15 residues. Germline-derived CDR1 and CDR2 are SGHRS and YFSETQ.

The chain is built from TRBV9 and TRBJ2-2; 14 bases match TRBD2. This CDR3 has 17 amino acids. Looked up from germline, CDR1 is SGDLS and CDR2 is YYNGEE. The V segment lost 0 bases and the J segment 7 bases; nucleotides outside the gene matches: 5. The CDR3: CASSVGGLAGGIGELFF. CDR3 coding DNA: TGTGCCAGCAGCGTAGGAGGACTAGCGGGGGGAATCGGGGAGCTGTTTTTT. The whole variable domain, remainder taken from reference TRBV9 and TRBJ2-2, is DSGVTQTPKHLITATGQRVTLRCSPRSGDLSVYWYQQSLDQGLQFLIQYYNGEERAKGNILERFSAQQFPDLHSELNLSSLELGDSALYFCASSVGGLAGGIGELFFGEGSRLTVL.

V and J are TRBV28 and TRBJ1-3, with D possibly being TRBD1 (5 bases). Trimming cost V 3 bases and J 0 bases, with 12 bases left between them. The CDR3 sequence is 16 residues long. Germline V gives CDR1 MDHEN, CDR2 SYDVKM. In DNA form, the CDR3 reads TGTGCCAGCAGTTTTCGGGGGGGACCCTCTGGAAACACCATATATTTT. It yields the protein CASSFRGGPSGNTIYF.

CDR3 DNA sequence: TGTGCCAGCAGCTTAGGAGACAGGGGGCTGGGGGATACGCAGTATTTT. As protein: CASSLGDRGLGDTQYF. This chain connects TRBV7-9 to TRBJ2-3; 10 positions agree with TRBD1. The J segment lost 6 bases and the V segment lost 1 base, leaving 7 bases of the junction unmatched. The V gene's germline CDR1 is SEHNR and CDR2 FQNEAQ (reference sequence). The CDR3 has 16 residues.

This sequence joins TRBV6-1 and TRBJ1-2; tentatively, D is TRBD1 (5 bases). The germline gives CDR1 MNHNS, CDR2 SASEGT. There are 13 residues in the CDR3. Trimming left V 3 bases short and J 6 bases short, with 11 bases between. The CDR3 sequence is CASSELQVNGYTF. In DNA, the CDR3 is TGTGCCAGCAGTGAGCTACAGGTGAATGGCTACACCTTC.

The chain couples TRBV28 to TRBJ2-1; 7 bases line up with TRBD2. The CDR3 sequence is 13 residues long. Germline loops: CDR1 MDHEN, CDR2 SYDVKM. J lost 11 bases, V lost 6 bases, and 10 bases had no gene match. CDR3 residues: CASSLGGFGKQFF. CDR3 bases: TGTGCCAGCAGCCTCGGGGGGTTTGGGAAGCAGTTCTTC.

The chain uses TRBV5-6 and TRBJ1-1; no reliable D call. V lost 2 bases and J 6 bases, leaving 14 bases between the germline ends. Germline CDR1 reads SGHDT; CDR2 reads YYEEEE. This CDR3 comprises 14 residues. The CDR3 DNA follows: TGTGCCAGCAGCTTCCCAAGCTCGGTCGCTGAAGCTTTCTTT. This translates into CASSFPSSVAEAFF.

This clone was detected a few times. This sequence joins TRBV28 and TRBJ1-5, with 12 positions matching TRBD1. This CDR3 contains 15 residues. From germline, CDR1 is MDHEN and CDR2 SYDVKM. V shed 5 bases, J shed 6 bases, and the junction held 5 bases outside the gene matches. The CDR3 protein is CASSLGTGGSQPQHF. In nucleotides, the CDR3 is TGTGCCAGCAGTCTCGGGACAGGGGGCAGTCAGCCCCAGCATTTT. Based on the CDR3 plus reference TRBV28 and TRBJ1-5, the full variable domain is DVKVTQSSRYLVKRTGEKVFLECVQDMDHENMFWYRQDPGLGLRLIYFSYDVKMKEKGDIPEGYSVSREKKERFSLILESASTNQTSMYLCASSLGTGGSQPQHFGDGTRLSIL.